One TCR beta chain is described in this entry. Its target is unknown. Amplification used 60 Vbeta primers and 13 Jbeta primers. Measured with immunoSEQ multiplex PCR; TCRdb has only the in-frame clones, and not every one. Of 95,000 to 130,000 clones in the sample, around 10% were seen once. CDR3 length: 12 amino acids. CDR1 KGHSH and CDR2 LQKENI come from the germline V gene. With 3 bases removed from V and 7 bases from J, the gap between germline ends came to 10 bases. This sample was taken from a study of cytomegalovirus exposure and HLA in healthy donors. General study results and limits: The authors enumerated 180 or so TCR beta chains as linked to cytomegalovirus. As a later analysis showed, a missense DCLRE1C variant was linked to trimming of TCR beta V- and J-genes.

The source is a young man in good health and CMV-seronegative. Sample: PBMCs. The chain is built from TRBV18 and TRBJ2-7; TRBD2 is a possible D gene (6 bases). This CDR3 is CASSPPRGEQYF. In nucleotides, the CDR3 is TGTGCCAGCTCACCCCCCCGGGGGGAGCAGTACTTC.